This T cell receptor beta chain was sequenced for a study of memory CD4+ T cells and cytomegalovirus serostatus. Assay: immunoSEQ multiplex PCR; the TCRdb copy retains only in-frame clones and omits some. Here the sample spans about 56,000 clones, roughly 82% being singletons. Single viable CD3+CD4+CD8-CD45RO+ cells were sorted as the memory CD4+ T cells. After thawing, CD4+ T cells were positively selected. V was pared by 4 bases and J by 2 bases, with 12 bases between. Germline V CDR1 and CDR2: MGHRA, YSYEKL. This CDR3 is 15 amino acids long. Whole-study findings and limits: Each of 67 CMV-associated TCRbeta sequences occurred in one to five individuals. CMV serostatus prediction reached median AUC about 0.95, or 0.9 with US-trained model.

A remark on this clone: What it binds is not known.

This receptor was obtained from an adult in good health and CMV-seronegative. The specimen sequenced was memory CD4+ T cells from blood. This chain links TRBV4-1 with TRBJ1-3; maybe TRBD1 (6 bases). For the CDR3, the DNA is TGCGCCAGCAGCCCTACGGGGGCAACTGGAAACACCATATATTTT. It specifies CASSPTGATGNTIYF.